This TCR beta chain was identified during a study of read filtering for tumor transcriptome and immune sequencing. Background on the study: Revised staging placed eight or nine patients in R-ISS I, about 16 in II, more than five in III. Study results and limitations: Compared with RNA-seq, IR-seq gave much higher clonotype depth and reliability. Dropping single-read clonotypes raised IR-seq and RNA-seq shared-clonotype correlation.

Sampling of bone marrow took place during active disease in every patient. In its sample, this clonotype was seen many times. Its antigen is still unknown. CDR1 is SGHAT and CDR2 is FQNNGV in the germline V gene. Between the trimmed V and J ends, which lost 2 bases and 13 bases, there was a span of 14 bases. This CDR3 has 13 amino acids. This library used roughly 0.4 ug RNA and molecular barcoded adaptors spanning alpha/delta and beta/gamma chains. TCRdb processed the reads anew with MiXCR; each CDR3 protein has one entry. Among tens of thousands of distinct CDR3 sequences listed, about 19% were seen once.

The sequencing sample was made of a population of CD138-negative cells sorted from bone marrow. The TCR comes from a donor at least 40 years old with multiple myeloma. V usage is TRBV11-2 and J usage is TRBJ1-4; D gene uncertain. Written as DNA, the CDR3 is TGTGCCAGCAGCTTAAATAGAGAGGATGGACTGTTTTTT. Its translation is CASSLNREDGLFF.